The text below deals with one T cell receptor beta chain. The sample is drawn from a study of blood T cell repertoires in COVID-19. Study at large: Acute and convalescent COVID-19 specimens originated in the United States, Italy and Spain. Sources were T cells, B-cell-depleted T cells, or PBMCs; the material itself was cDNA or gDNA.

Original processing methods: Amplification of reference gene primers was used by the study to estimate nucleated cell counts. TCRdb keeps only in-frame clones here, not all; method: immunoSEQ multiplex PCR. V and J calls and clone size are as listed in that table; D and trimming were resolved from the DNA. The repertoire consists of just under 80,000 clones, with about four fifths occurring once and the leading ten covering 30% to 45%. Sample: peripheral blood. This clonotype was sampled from a woman in her 70s with acute or convalescent COVID-19.

The CDR3 DNA follows: TGTGCCACCTCGACTTCTACGGGGAATGAGCAGTTCTTC. This gives the protein CATSTSTGNEQFF. The chain combines TRBV24-1 with TRBJ2-1, with D possibly TRBD2 on 5 matching bases. V lost 9 bases and J 7 bases, leaving 15 bases between the germline ends. The germline V gene encodes CDR1 KGHDR and CDR2 SFDVKD. CDR3 length: 13 residues.